The 3 T cell receptor beta chains reported below all come from one sample, sequenced in a study of TIL therapy for anti-PD-1-resistant metastatic lung cancer. The libraries were made with immunoSEQ v3. The method was immunoSEQ multiplex PCR; TCRdb's version includes in-frame clones alone and lacks a portion of them. This table has about 43,000 clones, approximately 79% appearing once. Time point specified: pre-treatment sample, taken before nivolumab and TIL therapy. This specimen was blood, taken at baseline. These receptor sequences come from a man in his 70s with non-small cell lung cancer.

The rearrangement uses TRBV7-2 and TRBJ1-2; D perhaps matches TRBD1 (6 bases). Trimming pared 5 bases from V and 7 bases from J, leaving 14 bases between. This CDR3 spans 13 amino acids. Germline V gene data show CDR1 as SGHTA and CDR2 as FQGNSA. The CDR3 spells CASSPGAFLGYTF. DNA for the CDR3: TGTGCCAGCAGCCCAGGGGCCTTCCTTGGCTACACCTTC. Full variable domain (outside the CDR3, taken from reference TRBV7-2 and TRBJ1-2): GAGVSQSPSNKVTEKGKDVELRCDPISGHTALYWYRQSLGQGLEFLIYFQGNSAPDKSGLPSDRFSAERTGGSVSTLTIQRTQQEDSAVYLCASSPGAFLGYTFGSGTRLTVV.

The rearrangement joins TRBV7-6 to TRBJ2-7; unclear D gene. CDR3 length: 13 residues. V lost 1 base, J lost 3 bases, and 7 bases lay in between. Germline loops: CDR1 SGHVS, CDR2 FNYEAQ. The CDR3 nucleotides read TGTGCCAGCAGCTTAGGCCTGAACTACGAGCAGTACTTC. Translating it yields CASSLGLNYEQYF.

The rearrangement uses TRBV25-1 and TRBJ2-2; TRBD2 agrees at 12 bases. The CDR3 runs 15 residues. J lost 6 bases, V lost 7 bases, and 6 bases had no gene match. Per the germline V gene, CDR1 is MGHDK and CDR2 is SYGVNS. The CDR3 region is CASIGLAGIAGELFF. As DNA, the CDR3 is TGTGCCAGCATTGGACTAGCGGGAATCGCCGGGGAGCTGTTTTTT.